Below, 9 T cell receptor beta chains from the same sample are listed, as sequenced in a study of control samples from healthy donors and cancer patients. Data came from immunoSEQ multiplex PCR; TCRdb stores just in-frame clones and leaves some out. The data show 150,000 to 200,000 clones, 91% seen once. The sequencing input was blood. Receptors originate from a woman under 40 in good health.

J is TRBJ2-1 and V is TRBV5-4, with a possible D match to TRBD1 (5 bases). Germline assignment: CDR1 SGHNT and CDR2 YYREEE (reference sequence). Trimming took off 1 base at V and 8 bases at J, with 10 bases between the two ends. CDR3 length: 13 residues. DNA for the CDR3: TGTGCCAGCAGCTTGCAGGGTACGGATGAGCAGTTCTTC. Protein: CASSLQGTDEQFF.

This chain uses TRBV7-9 with TRBJ1-4; TRBD1 matches 8 bases. Germline loops: CDR1 SEHNR, CDR2 FQNEAQ (reference sequence). The CDR3 totals 15 residues. V shed 0 bases, J shed 8 bases, and the junction held 5 bases outside the gene matches. The CDR3 DNA reads TGTGCCAGCAGCTTAGCCCAGACAGGGGCCGAAAAACTGTTTTTT. It yields the protein CASSLAQTGAEKLFF.

Only a few counts were recorded for this clone. The CDR3 DNA reads TGTGCCAGCAGTGAATTTAACATTCAGTACTTC. This codes for CASSEFNIQYF. This chain uses TRBV6-1 with TRBJ2-4; no definite D call. The CDR3 sequence is 11 residues long. V dropped 2 bases and J dropped 7 bases, with 3 bases sitting between them. Looked up from germline, CDR1 is MNHNS and CDR2 is SASEGT.

This clone was counted a single time. This rearrangement joins TRBV28 to TRBJ1-4; D gene ambiguous. In germline, CDR1 is MDHEN, CDR2 SYDVKM. V lost 8 bases and J lost 4, with 8 bases in between. The CDR3 totals 12 residues. CDR3 sequence reads: CASSPINEKLFF. The CDR3 bases are TGTGCCAGCTCCCCCATTAATGAAAAACTGTTTTTT.

Note on this clone: Additional DNA sequences in this sample encode the identical CDR3. The chain recombines TRBV5-1 with TRBJ2-5; 10 nucleotides agree with TRBD1. V trimming: 0 bases; J trimming: 5 bases; junction bases outside the gene matches: 1. The CDR3 is made up of 14 amino acids. Germline CDR1 and CDR2: SGHRS and YFSETQ. The CDR3 DNA sequence: TGCGCCAGCAGCTTGGTGGGACAGGGGGAGACCCAGTACTTC. It yields the protein CASSLVGQGETQYF. The whole variable domain, filled in from reference TRBV5-1 and TRBJ2-5, reads KAGVTQTPRYLIKTRGQQVTLSCSPISGHRSVSWYQQTPGQGLQFLFEYFSETQRNKGNFPGRFSGRQFSNSRSEMNVSTLELGDSALYLCASSLVGQGETQYFGPGTRLLVL.

This clone has just a few counts. The V and J genes are TRBV7-8 and TRBJ2-7, with no clear D. V was pared by 1 base and J by 5 bases, with 6 bases between. Germline CDR1 reads SGHVS; CDR2 reads FQNEAQ. The CDR3 length is 12 residues. The CDR3 sequence is CASSLVGNEQYF. For the CDR3, the DNA is TGTGCCAGCAGCTTAGTGGGAAACGAGCAGTACTTC.

This chain uses TRBV25-1 with TRBJ2-1; 10 bases fit TRBD2. The CDR3 loop spans 14 amino acids. The V gene's germline CDR1 is MGHDK and CDR2 SYGVNS. V shed 5 bases, J shed 4 bases, and the junction held 2 bases outside the gene matches. CDR3 coding DNA: TGTGCCAGCAGTCCTAGCGGGAGTTACAATGAGCAGTTCTTC. Translating gives CASSPSGSYNEQFF. Variable domain in full (rest from reference TRBV25-1 and TRBJ2-1): EADIYQTPRYLVIGTGKKITLECSQTMGHDKMYWYQQDPGMELHLIHYSYGVNSTEKGDLSSESTVSRIRTEHFPLTLESARPSHTSQYLCASSPSGSYNEQFFGPGTRLTVL.

This chain connects TRBV7-9 to TRBJ2-2; possible D gene TRBD1, 6 bases. Germline CDR1 reads SEHNR; CDR2 reads FQNEAQ (reference sequence). The CDR3 has 14 amino acids. With 5 bases removed from V and 3 bases from J, the gap between germline ends came to 10 bases. The CDR3 sequence is CASSRTAYTGELFF. Written as DNA, the CDR3 is TGTGCCAGCAGCCGGACAGCGTACACCGGGGAGCTGTTTTTT.

The V and J genes are TRBV19 and TRBJ2-2, with TRBD2 identical over 11 bases. V was clipped by 5 bases and J by 4 bases; unmatched bases: 6. Looked up from germline, CDR1 is LNHDA and CDR2 is SQIVND (reference sequence). The CDR3 covers 16 residues. The CDR3 sequence is CASSLTSGRVTGELFF. The CDR3 region has the DNA TGTGCCAGTAGTCTCACTAGCGGGAGAGTCACCGGGGAGCTGTTTTTT.